This record looks at one TCR beta chain sequence and its context. Germline CDR1 is SQVTM and CDR2 is ANQGSEA. V lost 4 bases to trimming and J lost 0 bases, with 18 bases between them. This CDR3 contains 16 residues. TCRdb fed the reads into MiXCR, producing one record per CDR3 protein. Of around 530,000 distinct CDR3 sequences listed, 16% are singletons. The record originates from a study of T cell repertoires in cytomegalovirus infection. The chain employs TRBV29-1 and TRBJ1-1, with D unresolved. The receptor was isolated from a human donor in good health (CMV status not recorded). Some clones in this sample may be carry-over from other donors' samples. The sequenced sample was CD8+ T cells from PBMCs. This CDR3 reads CSVGPPDLIMNTEAFF. The CDR3 region has the DNA TGCAGCGTTGGCCCCCCGGACCTTATAATGAACACTGAAGCTTTCTTT.